This T cell receptor beta chain was recorded in a study of blood T cell repertoires in COVID-19. Study overall: The study drew acute and convalescent COVID-19 samples from the United States, Italy and Spain. The cDNA or gDNA used as material had been derived from T cells, B-cell-depleted T cells, or PBMCs.

How the authors handled the data: Amplification of reference gene primers was used by the study to estimate nucleated cell counts. The assay was immunoSEQ multiplex PCR, and TCRdb's table has in-frame clones only and misses some. V and J calls plus clone size are reproduced from that table; the DNA served to infer D and trimming. The sample holds 60,000 to 75,000 clones, around 90% seen once. Germline CDR1 reads SNHLY; CDR2 reads FYNNEI. This CDR3 has 13 residues. Trimming removed 5 bases from V and 2 bases from J, with 8 bases in between. Material for sequencing was peripheral blood. V gene TRBV2 combines with J gene TRBJ2-3, with a tentative D call TRBD2 (5 bases). The TCR sequence derives from a woman of 80 years or more with active COVID-19. CDR3: CASSTGYTDTQYF. CDR3 in DNA: TGTGCCAGCAGTACGGGGTACACAGATACGCAGTATTTT.